This entry describes one T cell receptor (beta chain). Its cognate antigen is unknown. Clones were sequenced by immunoSEQ multiplex PCR, and TCRdb holds only the in-frame ones, with some missing. The sample has 85,000 to 130,000 clones, around 90% seen once. Per germline, CDR1 ENHRY and CDR2 SYGVKD. CDR3 length: 12 residues. V trimming: 10 bases; J trimming: 2 bases; junction bases outside the gene matches: 1. The sample comes from a study of siplizumab effects on memory and regulatory T cells. Overall study findings and caveats: Treg origin accounted for an average of 68.8% of mappable alloreactive CD4+ clones with siplizumab and over 25% in controls. Unstimulated subsets contained matches for only a minor fraction of alloreactive clones.

The specimen was Tregs sorted from blood. This clonotype was obtained from a human donor in good health. The chain carries TRBV10-3 and TRBJ2-1; 8 nucleotides line up with TRBD1. CDR3 nucleotide sequence: TGTGCCACAGGGGGCGCCTACAATGAGCAGTTCTTC. Translation: CATGGAYNEQFF.